The 3 T cell receptor beta chains listed next were all sequenced from one sample in a study of tumor and adjacent non-tumor tissue in lung cancer. The library came from three nested PCR rounds adapted from ARM-PCR protocols. MiXCR, run by TCRdb on the multiplex PCR reads, gives a single entry per CDR3 protein. The sample contains around 99,000 distinct CDR3 sequences, over 55% of which appear only once. No cell sorting was done before RNA was extracted from the tissue. This non-tumor lung sample came from over 3 cm beyond the tumor edge. The sequenced sample was distant non-tumor lung tissue. The origin of the receptors is a man in his sixties with non-small cell lung cancer.

Note on this clonotype: A read error may produce the germline difference seen at one junction end. This chain links TRBV6-2 or TRBV6-3 with TRBJ2-6; perhaps TRBD1 as D (6 bases). This CDR3 contains 18 residues. Looked up from germline, CDR1 is MNHEY and CDR2 is SVGEGT. This chain's CDR3 is CASKRTVLQGSGVNVLTF. The CDR3 DNA reads as TGTGCCAGCAAGCGTACCGTACTACAGGGATCCGGGGTCAACGTCCTGACTTTC.

This chain joins TRBV11-2 and TRBJ2-5; D is uncertain. CDR1 SGHAT and CDR2 FQNNGV come from the germline V gene. V lost 9 bases and J 6 bases, leaving 14 bases between the germline ends. This CDR3 has 12 residues. CDR3 in amino acids: CASSRMRKTQYF. In nucleotides, the CDR3 is TGTGCCAGTAGCCGGATGCGGAAGACCCAGTACTTC.

Concerning this clonotype: At one boundary the junction diverges from the germline segment, which might be a read error. V usage is TRBV6-2 or TRBV6-3 and J usage is TRBJ2-1; 14 bases match TRBD2. There are 20 residues in the CDR3. Germline loops: CDR1 MNHEY, CDR2 SVGEGT. For the CDR3, the DNA is TGTGCCAGCAGTTACACACCCTTGACTAGCGGGAGGGCCAAGGTGAATGAGCAGTCCTTC. As protein: CASSYTPLTSGRAKVNEQSF.